A single sample is the source of the 20 T cell receptor beta chains below, sequenced in a study of T-cell memory formation after mild COVID-19. A single record per CDR3 protein comes from TCRdb applying MiXCR to the 5' RACE reads. Among about 100,000 distinct CDR3 sequences listed, around 10% were seen once. Sequenced material: PBMCs or a T cell subset sorted from them (not recorded which). The receptors originated from a man between 18 and 29 years old who had mild COVID-19 (a few samples of this study predate the infection). Cell type and time point are not known.

This clonotype occurred a few times. The V call is TRBV29-1, the J call TRBJ2-5; no clear D gene. V was pared by 4 bases and J by 1 base, with 7 bases between. CDR3 length: 12 residues. Germline V gene sequence: CDR1 SQVTM, CDR2 ANQGSEA. In DNA form, the CDR3 reads TGCAGCGTTGTGGTGTTCCAAGAGACCCAGTACTTC. Translated, it gives CSVVVFQETQYF.

The gene calls are TRBV4-3 and TRBJ2-1; a weak D match, TRBD2 (5 bases). There are 13 residues in the CDR3. Trimming left V 0 bases short and J 6 bases short, with 6 bases between. The germline gives CDR1 LGHNA, CDR2 YSLEER. The CDR3 nucleotides are TGCGCCAGCAGCCAAGAACTAGTCAATGAGCAGTTCTTC. Translated, it gives CASSQELVNEQFF.

This rearrangement joins TRBV6-6 to TRBJ1-5, with D possibly being TRBD1 (5 bases). The CDR3 extends over 15 amino acids. Trimming cost V 4 bases and J 4 bases, with 14 bases left between them. Per germline, CDR1 MNHNY and CDR2 SVGAGI (reference sequence). The CDR3 loop reads CASSLNLQENQPQHF. Here the CDR3 DNA reads TGTGCCAGCAGTTTGAACCTACAGGAGAATCAGCCCCAGCATTTT.

This clonotype turned up a few times. The genes are TRBV11-2 and TRBJ2-7; no definite D call. CDR1 is SGHAT, CDR2 FQNNGV, per germline. The germline V and J ends were trimmed by 5 bases and 3 bases, with 11 bases remaining between them. The CDR3 contains 13 residues. CDR3 coding DNA: TGTGCCAGCAGCGAAGACACGTACTACGAGCAGTACTTC. This codes for CASSEDTYYEQYF.

This clonotype was counted at least ten times. The V gene is TRBV20-1, the J gene TRBJ2-7, with D uncertain. This CDR3 comprises 15 residues. V was cut by 5 bases and J by 1 base, with 18 bases left in between. Germline CDR1 reads DFQATT; CDR2 reads SNEGSKA (reference sequence). CDR3 region: CSAPYPLSSSYEQYV. The CDR3 nucleotides are TGCAGTGCTCCTTACCCCCTATCGTCTTCCTACGAGCAGTACGTC.

This clonotype was recorded at least ten times. The CDR3 here is CASSPLGTPQETQYF. DNA for the CDR3: TGTGCCAGCAGCCCCTTGGGGACACCTCAAGAGACCCAGTACTTC. The J gene is TRBJ2-5, the V gene TRBV7-9; TRBD1 might be the D (6 bases). Germline CDR1 and CDR2: SEHNR and FQNEAQ (reference sequence). CDR3 length: 15 amino acids. V lost 5 bases and J 2 bases, leaving 15 bases between the germline ends.

The V call is TRBV3-1, the J call TRBJ2-3; D gene uncertain. The germline V gene encodes CDR1 LGHDT and CDR2 YNNKEL (reference sequence). Trimming took 0 bases from V and 0 from J, leaving 7 bases between them. The CDR3 is 15 residues long. The CDR3 region has the DNA TGTGCCAGCAGCCAAGATTGGAGTAGCACAGATACGCAGTATTTT. Amino acid sequence: CASSQDWSSTDTQYF.

This clonotype has ten or more counts. V is TRBV27 and J is TRBJ2-5; 11 nucleotides agree with TRBD2. This CDR3 is 16 amino acids long. Germline V gene sequence: CDR1 MNHEY, CDR2 SMNVEV (reference sequence). With 6 bases clipped from V and 5 bases from J, the junction kept 11 bases outside the gene matches. This chain's CDR3 is CASRTYSGGARETQYF. Written as DNA, the CDR3 is TGTGCCAGCAGGACCTATAGCGGGGGGGCCCGGGAGACCCAGTACTTC.

The V and J genes are TRBV12-3 or TRBV12-4 and TRBJ1-2; 11 bases are a match to TRBD1. This CDR3 spans 15 amino acids. The J segment lost 6 bases and the V segment lost 1 base, leaving 4 bases of the junction unmatched. DNA for the CDR3: TGTGCCAGCAGTTTAGGGACAGGGGGCGAGGATGGCTACACCTTC. It is translated as CASSLGTGGEDGYTF.

The chain couples TRBV7-6 to TRBJ2-1; D not certain. Trimming cost V 2 bases and J 5 bases, with 22 bases left between them. CDR1 is SGHVS and CDR2 is FNYEAQ in the germline V gene. The CDR3 consists of 18 residues. In DNA, the CDR3 is TGTGCCAGCAGCTTAAATATCTTCGGTGGGCCAGATGACAATGAGCAGTTCTTC. It specifies CASSLNIFGGPDDNEQFF.

This clonotype appeared many times. The rearrangement joins TRBV3-1 to TRBJ2-1, with a possible D match to TRBD1 (6 bases). CDR1 is LGHDT and CDR2 is YNNKEL in the germline V gene (reference sequence). The CDR3 is 16 amino acids. V shed 3 bases and J shed 8 bases, with 20 bases lying between them. CDR3 sequence (DNA): TGTGCCAGCAGCCAGGGACAACGCAGGGCTTTCCATGAGCAGTTCTTC. It specifies CASSQGQRRAFHEQFF.

This chain links TRBV7-9 with TRBJ2-2, with D perhaps matching TRBD2 (5 bases). This CDR3 has 15 residues. The germline gives CDR1 SEHNR, CDR2 FQNEAQ (reference sequence). V gave up 4 bases and J gave up 0 bases, with 9 bases separating them. In DNA form, the CDR3 reads TGTGCCAGCAGCTCCCCAGCGGCGAACACCGGGGAGCTGTTTTTT. Protein: CASSSPAANTGELFF.

There are many counts of this clonotype. V is TRBV4-3 and J is TRBJ2-2, with 9 bases that match TRBD2. Trimming took 2 bases from V and 6 from J; bases not matched to a gene: 10. This CDR3 contains 17 residues. CDR1 and CDR2 from the germline V gene are LGHNA and YSLEER. The CDR3: CASSQSLAGEVPGELFF. The DNA for the CDR3 is TGCGCCAGCAGCCAATCGTTAGCGGGGGAGGTGCCCGGGGAGCTGTTTTTT.

The rearrangement uses TRBV7-6 and TRBJ2-7, with D perhaps TRBD1 (6 bases). The CDR3 consists of 16 residues. Germline CDR1 SGHVS, CDR2 FNYEAQ. V lost 1 base to trimming and J lost 3 bases, with 16 bases between them. For the CDR3, the DNA is TGTGCCAGCAGCTTAGAGGAGACAGGACCCTTCTACGAGCAGTACTTC. Translating it yields CASSLEETGPFYEQYF.

This clonotype showed up just once. J is TRBJ1-1 and V is TRBV4-1; D remains unclear. Germline loops: CDR1 MGHRA, CDR2 YSYEKL. V lost 1 base and J lost 4, with 4 bases in between. CDR3 size: 12 residues. CDR3 sequence reads: CASSQGPTEAFF. The CDR3 DNA reads TGCGCCAGCAGCCAAGGACCCACTGAAGCTTTCTTT.

CDR3 loop: CASSSPTDEKLFF. CDR3 DNA sequence: TGTGCCAGCAGCTCCCCGACAGACGAAAAACTGTTTTTT. This chain uses TRBV7-2 with TRBJ1-4; a possible D gene is TRBD1 (5 bases). The V gene's germline CDR1 is SGHTA and CDR2 FQGNSA. Trimming took 4 bases from V and 8 from J, leaving 11 bases between them. The CDR3 covers 13 residues.

The V call is TRBV2, the J call TRBJ1-5; no clear D. Germline V gene sequence: CDR1 SNHLY, CDR2 FYNNEI. CDR3 length equals 13 residues. Trimming took off 6 bases at V and 0 bases at J, with 6 bases between the two ends. The CDR3, as DNA: TGTGCCAGCAGGACGGATAGCAATCAGCCCCAGCATTTT. Its translation is CASRTDSNQPQHF.

The CDR3: CASSQGYPGELFF. CDR3 bases: TGCGCCAGCAGCCAAGGTTATCCCGGGGAGCTGTTTTTT. The chain recombines TRBV4-1 with TRBJ2-2; D unresolved. This CDR3 comprises 13 residues. V lost 1 base and J 6 bases, leaving 6 bases between the germline ends. In germline, CDR1 is MGHRA, CDR2 YSYEKL.

This clonotype showed up just a few times. This chain connects TRBV6-5 to TRBJ2-1, with D perhaps TRBD1 (6 bases). Germline lookup yields CDR1 MNHEY and CDR2 SVGAGI. V was cut by 4 bases and J by 8 bases, with 9 bases left in between. The length of the CDR3 is 12 residues. The CDR3 nucleotides are TGTGCCAGCAGTTCCAGGGGCGATGAGCAGTTCTTC. It yields the protein CASSSRGDEQFF.

In nucleotides, the CDR3 is TGTGCCAGCAGCTTATCCAGGACCCTTAATGAAAAACTGTTTTTT. It yields the protein CASSLSRTLNEKLFF. This chain joins TRBV7-9 and TRBJ1-4; D gene uncertain. The V end lost 2 bases, the J end lost 4 bases, and 11 bases lay between the germline ends. Germline CDR1 reads SEHNR; CDR2 reads FQNEAQ (reference sequence). The CDR3 extends over 15 amino acids.